This record concerns one T cell receptor beta chain sequence. Its cognate antigen is unknown. The limits of the CDR3 on the DNA are not certain, so only TCRdb's listed CDR3 is given. The protocol was immunoSEQ multiplex PCR, while the TCRdb copy is restricted to in-frame clones and leaves out a portion. The sample consists of some 11,000 clones, about 73% of them appearing once. The data derive from a study of tissue T cells after allogeneic stem cell transplantation. Study findings and constraints: Tissue-detected TCR repertoire was only partly captured by blood and spleen T cells. The patient cohort was small and clinically heterogeneous, with limited sampling depth. The study did not identify alloreactive or antigen-specific tissue TCRs, and some clones might be persisting host cells. Anatomically similar tissues had similar TCR repertoires within each patient.

The CDR3 adds up to 18 amino acids, both ends counted. Per germline, CDR1 MNHEY and CDR2 SMNVEV (reference sequence). This TCR was sampled from a woman aged 18 to 49 with breast cancer. The gene calls are TRBV27 and TRBJ1-6; TRBD1 is taken as the D call from the table, unchecked against the DNA. The sample was tissue from the right colon, taken at autopsy. CDR3 region: CASSLFLSPTGYDSPLHF.